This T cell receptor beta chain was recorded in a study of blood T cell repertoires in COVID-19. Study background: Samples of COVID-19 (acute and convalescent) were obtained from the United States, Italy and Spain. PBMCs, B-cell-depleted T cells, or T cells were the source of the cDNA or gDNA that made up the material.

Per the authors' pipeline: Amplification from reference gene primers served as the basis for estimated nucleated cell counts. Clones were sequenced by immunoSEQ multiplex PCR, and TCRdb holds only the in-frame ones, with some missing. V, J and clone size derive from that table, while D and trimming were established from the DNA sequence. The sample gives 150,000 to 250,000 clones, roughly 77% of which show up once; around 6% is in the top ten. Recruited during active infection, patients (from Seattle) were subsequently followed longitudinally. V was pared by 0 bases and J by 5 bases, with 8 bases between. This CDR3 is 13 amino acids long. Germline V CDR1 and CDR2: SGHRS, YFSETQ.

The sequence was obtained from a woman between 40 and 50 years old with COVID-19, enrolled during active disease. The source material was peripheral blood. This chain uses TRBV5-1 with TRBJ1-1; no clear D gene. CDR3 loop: CASSLEGGTEAFF. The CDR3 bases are TGCGCCAGCAGCTTGGAGGGCGGGACTGAAGCTTTCTTT. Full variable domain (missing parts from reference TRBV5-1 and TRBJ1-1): KAGVTQTPRYLIKTRGQQVTLSCSPISGHRSVSWYQQTPGQGLQFLFEYFSETQRNKGNFPGRFSGRQFSNSRSEMNVSTLELGDSALYLCASSLEGGTEAFFGQGTRLTVV.